This T cell receptor beta chain was sequenced for a study of response to subunit inactivated influenza vaccine. TCRdb ran MiXCR on the RT-PCR reads and lists one entry per CDR3 protein. The sample includes about 620,000 distinct CDR3 sequences, over 9.5% of them seen just once. CDR3 length equals 13 residues. Trimming took 3 bases from V and 5 from J, leaving 10 bases between them. Germline CDR1 ENHRY, CDR2 SYGVKD. This clonotype was seen repeatedly, ten times or more. The sequences come from PBMCs from blood, collected on the day of vaccination. This receptor was taken from a man between 45 and 60 years old who received an inactivated influenza vaccine. The V call is TRBV10-3, the J call TRBJ2-5; D gene ambiguous. The CDR3: CAISDGVLETQYF. In DNA form, the CDR3 reads TGTGCCATCAGTGATGGGGTTTTGGAGACCCAGTACTTC.